This paragraph covers one TCR beta chain sequence. The assay was immunoSEQ multiplex PCR, and TCRdb's table has in-frame clones only and misses some. The table lists around 130,000 clones, less than 85% of them singletons, with 3.2% in the top ten. As to time point: pretreatment peripheral blood. This entry is derived from a study of PD-L1 blockade in urothelial cancer. Study in general: When blood samples were assessed, the median T cell count was some 130,000.

The sequenced sample was PBMCs, obtained around atezolizumab (anti-PD-L1) treatment. The sequence came from a man aged 50-60 years with urothelial cancer.

The CDR3 spells CASSLSTSARTGELFF. The CDR3 DNA sequence: TGCGCCAGCAGCTTATCGACTAGCGCCCGCACCGGGGAGCTGTTTTTT. The rearrangement joins TRBV5-1 to TRBJ2-2; the match to TRBD2 covers 8 bases. The CDR3 is made up of 16 amino acids. J was trimmed by 4 bases and V by 2 bases; bases with no gene match: 7. Germline V CDR1 and CDR2: SGHRS, YFSETQ.